Listed below are T cell receptor beta chains from one sample, sequenced in a study of T cells in Graves' hyperthyroidism and ophthalmopathy. TCRdb analysed the multiplex PCR reads with MiXCR anew, one entry per CDR3 protein. The sample lists about 740,000 distinct CDR3 sequences, around 15% occurring once. The specimen sequenced was blood. The receptor source for this set is a woman under 30 with Graves' hyperthyroidism. CDR3s include the opening cysteine and the closing phenylalanine or tryptophan. The D gene is left open where the match is weak. The size entry is marked missing in some rows and otherwise reads once, few, many or a size class.

V	size	J	D	CDR3	DNA
TRBV2	many	TRBJ2-2	.	CASSTDSYGELFF	TGTGCCAGCAGTACCGACAGTTACGGGGAGCTGTTTTTT
TRBV2	many	TRBJ2-7	.	CASISSYEQYF	TGTGCCAGCATTTCGTCCTACGAGCAGTACTTC
TRBV19	.	TRBJ2-7	TRBD1	CASSIDRVGEQYF	TGTGCCAGTAGTATTGACAGGGTCGGCGAGCAGTACTTC
TRBV6-2/TRBV6-3	many	TRBJ2-7	.	CASSYTRDLLRHEQYF	TGTGCCAGCAGTTACACCCGGGACTTGCTTCGCCACGAGCAGTACTTC
TRBV12-3/TRBV12-4	many	TRBJ1-1	TRBD1	CASTDRATEAFF	TGTGCCAGCACCGACAGGGCCACTGAAGCTTTCTTT
TRBV5-1	few	TRBJ1-1	.	CASSWSWGENTEAFF	TGCGCCAGCAGCTGGAGTTGGGGAGAGAACACTGAAGCTTTCTTT
TRBV19	.	TRBJ2-2	TRBD1	CASSMLYGGLDRGGTGELFF	TGTGCCAGTAGTATGCTATACGGCGGACTGGACAGGGGCGGCACCGGGGAGCTGTTTTTT
TRBV29-1	.	TRBJ2-3	.	CSVEGTSTDTQYF	TGCAGCGTTGAAGGCACTAGCACAGATACGCAGTATTTT
TRBV7-9	.	TRBJ2-3	TRBD1	CASSLTGYDTDTQYF	TGTGCCAGCAGCTTGACAGGGTATGACACAGATACGCAGTATTTT
TRBV19	.	TRBJ1-1	.	CASSIGGTSNTEAFF	TGTGCCAGTAGTATAGGGGGGACATCGAACACTGAAGCTTTCTTT